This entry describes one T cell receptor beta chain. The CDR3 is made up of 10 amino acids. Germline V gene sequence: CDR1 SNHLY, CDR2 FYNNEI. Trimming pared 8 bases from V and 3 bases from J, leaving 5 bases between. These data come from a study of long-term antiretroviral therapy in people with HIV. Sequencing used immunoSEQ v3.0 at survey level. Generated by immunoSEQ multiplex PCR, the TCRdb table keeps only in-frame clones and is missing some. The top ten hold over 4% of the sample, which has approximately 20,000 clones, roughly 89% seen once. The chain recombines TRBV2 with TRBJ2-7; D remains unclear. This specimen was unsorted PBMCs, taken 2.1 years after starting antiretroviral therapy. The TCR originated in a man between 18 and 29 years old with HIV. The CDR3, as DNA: TGTGCCAGCGGGGACTACGAGCAGTACTTC. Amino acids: CASGDYEQYF. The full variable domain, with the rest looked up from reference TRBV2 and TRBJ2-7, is EPEVTQTPSHQVTQMGQEVILRCVPISNHLYFYWYRQILGQKVEFLVSFYNNEISEKSEIFDDQFSVERPDGSNFTLKIRSTKLEDSAMYFCASGDYEQYFGPGTRLTVT.